Presented here are 10 T cell receptor beta chains from one specimen sequenced in a study of beta chain features in type 1 diabetes. Expressed TCRB transcripts got sequenced, as all isolated RNA was reverse transcribed. Repertoires were generated with immunoSEQ multiplex PCR, while TCRdb's copy carries only in-frame clones and drops some. The sample carries under 50,000 clones, just over 50% recorded once. The sequenced sample was Tregs from blood. Receptors were obtained from a woman aged 18-29 years in good health.

The chain combines TRBV5-6 with TRBJ2-4, with D perhaps matching TRBD2 (6 bases). The CDR3 consists of 15 residues. V was trimmed by 4 bases and J by 7 bases, leaving 18 bases between them. Germline CDR1 and CDR2: SGHDT and YYEEEE. The CDR3: CASSTGPSGDNIQYF. CDR3 DNA: TGTGCCAGCAGCACCGGACCATCGGGAGACAACATTCAGTACTTC.

The chain has TRBV28 and TRBJ1-4, with D maybe TRBD1 (5 bases). The ends were cut back, 7 bases at V and 5 bases at J, with 14 bases in the middle. Germline CDR1 reads MDHEN; CDR2 reads SYDVKM. The CDR3 is 14 amino acids. The DNA of the CDR3 is TGTGCCAGCACCCTGGGGGGTTCCAATGAAAAACTGTTTTTT. Its translation is CASTLGGSNEKLFF.

This clone was recorded a few times. V and J are TRBV7-2 and TRBJ2-7; D possibly corresponds to TRBD2 (5 bases). CDR1 SGHTA and CDR2 FQGNSA come from the germline V gene. The CDR3 has 15 amino acids. Trimming cost V 2 bases and J 2 bases, with 13 bases left between them. The CDR3: CASSLIQERTYEQYF. Written as DNA, the CDR3 is TGTGCCAGCAGCTTAATCCAGGAGCGGACCTACGAGCAGTACTTC.

In this sample, this clone turned up once. The chain is built from TRBV27 and TRBJ2-5; the match to TRBD2 covers 7 bases. The CDR3 spans 14 residues. The trim removed 7 bases at V and 11 bases at J, leaving 16 bases unmatched. Germline lookup yields CDR1 MNHEY and CDR2 SMNVEV (reference sequence). In nucleotides, the CDR3 is TGTGCCAGCACCGAACAGCGGGGCCTGGGAGAGCAGTACTTC. This codes for CASTEQRGLGEQYF.

The J gene is TRBJ2-5, the V gene TRBV4-1; 8 bases map to TRBD2. The DNA end is a closer match to TRBJ2-7, so the J assignment may be wrong. The CDR3 is 15 amino acids. Germline loops: CDR1 MGHRA, CDR2 YSYEKL. The CDR3, as DNA: TGCGCCAGCAGCAGAGGGGGGACTAGTGGGTACGAGCAGTACTTC. Encoded protein: CASSRGGTSGYEQYF.

The chain joins TRBV29-1 to TRBJ2-7; 11 nucleotides match TRBD1. This CDR3 has 13 residues. V shed 7 bases, J shed 3 bases, and the junction held 5 bases outside the gene matches. Germline-derived CDR1 and CDR2 are SQVTM and ANQGSEA. CDR3 in DNA: TGCAGCGGGTCGGGACAGGGGGGCTACGAGCAGTACTTC. The encoded protein is CSGSGQGGYEQYF.

V is TRBV6-4 and J is TRBJ1-1; 9 positions agree with TRBD1. This CDR3 is 15 amino acids long. CDR1 is MRHNA and CDR2 is SNTAGT in the germline V gene. V was clipped by 0 bases and J by 7 bases; unmatched bases: 6. For the CDR3, the DNA is TGTGCCAGCAGTGACTCCGGGACAGGGATGGGTGAAGCTTTCTTT. This gives the protein CASSDSGTGMGEAFF.

The V call is TRBV5-1, the J call TRBJ1-4; possible D gene TRBD1, 5 bases. Trimming removed 4 bases from V and 0 bases from J, with 13 bases in between. Germline V CDR1 and CDR2: SGHRS, YFSETQ. This CDR3 has 16 amino acids. CDR3 in amino acids: CASSPSTAATNEKLFF. For the CDR3, the DNA is TGCGCCAGCAGCCCATCGACAGCCGCAACTAATGAAAAACTGTTTTTT.

This chain links TRBV5-1 with TRBJ1-1; D gene uncertain. Trimming cost V 1 base and J 0 bases, with 10 bases left between them. The CDR3 is 15 amino acids. CDR1 and CDR2 (germline): SGHRS, YFSETQ. CDR3 nucleotide sequence: TGCGCCAGCAGCTTGCATGAGGGATTGAACACTGAAGCTTTCTTT. It is translated as CASSLHEGLNTEAFF.

The sample holds a few counts of this clone. The V call is TRBV28, the J call TRBJ1-2; maybe TRBD1 (5 bases). Germline-derived CDR1 and CDR2 are MDHEN and SYDVKM. The CDR3 covers 15 residues. The V gene lost 4 bases and the J gene lost 3 bases, with 15 bases spanning the gap. CDR3 amino acids: CASSWRGEGYYGYTF. The CDR3 DNA reads TGTGCCAGCAGTTGGCGGGGGGAAGGCTACTATGGCTACACCTTC.